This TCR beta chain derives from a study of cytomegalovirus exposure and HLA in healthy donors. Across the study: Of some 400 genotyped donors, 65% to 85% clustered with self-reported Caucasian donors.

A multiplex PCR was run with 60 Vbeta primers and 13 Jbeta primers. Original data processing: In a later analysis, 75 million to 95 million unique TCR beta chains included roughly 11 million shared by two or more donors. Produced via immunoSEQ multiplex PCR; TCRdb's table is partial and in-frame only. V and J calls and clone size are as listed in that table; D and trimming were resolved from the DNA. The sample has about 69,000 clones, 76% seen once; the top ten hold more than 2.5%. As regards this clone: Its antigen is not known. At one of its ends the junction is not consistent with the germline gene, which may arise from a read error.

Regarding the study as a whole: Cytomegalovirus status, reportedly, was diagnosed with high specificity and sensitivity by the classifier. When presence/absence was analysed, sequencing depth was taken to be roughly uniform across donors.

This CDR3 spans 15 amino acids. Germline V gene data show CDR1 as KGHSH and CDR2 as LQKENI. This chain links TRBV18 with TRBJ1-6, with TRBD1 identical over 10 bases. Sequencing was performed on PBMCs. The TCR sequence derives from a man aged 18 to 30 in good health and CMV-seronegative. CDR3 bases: TGTGCCAGCTCACCAGGGACAGGGGCTGGGGTATCGGAGGCCTTT. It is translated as CASSPGTGAGVSEAF.